Listed below are T cell receptor beta chains from one sample, sequenced in a study of OX40 agonist ivuxolimab in advanced cancers. Profiled with immunoSEQ multiplex PCR; TCRdb holds only in-frame clones, not every one. The data show about 52,000 clones, 85% to 95% seen once. This specimen was CD4+ or CD8+ T cells sorted from blood, taken in a trial of the OX40 agonist ivuxolimab. Receptors originate from an adult with an advanced solid tumor such as melanoma, head and neck, liver or kidney cancer. Both conserved end residues are part of each CDR3. A D gene is named only where the DNA matches it firmly. Some rows mark clone size as missing; the rest say once, few, many or name a class of expanded clone.

v_call	clone_size	d_call	j_call	cdr3_aa	cdr3_nt
TRBV6-5	NA	TRBD1	TRBJ2-7	CASSYSTGAISYEQYF	TGTGCCAGCAGTTACTCCACAGGGGCTATCTCCTACGAGCAGTACTTC
TRBV4-3	NA	TRBD2	TRBJ2-2	CASSQDSSGRANGELFF	TGCGCCAGCAGCCAAGATTCTAGCGGGAGGGCTAACGGGGAGCTGTTTTTT
TRBV27	NA	TRBD2	TRBJ2-1	CASSFGGMEQFF	TGTGCCAGCAGTTTCGGGGGGATGGAGCAGTTCTTC
TRBV27	NA	NA	TRBJ1-5	CASRSLGGNQPQHF	TGTGCCAGCCGTTCACTCGGAGGCAATCAGCCCCAGCATTTT
TRBV7-3	NA	NA	TRBJ2-3	CASSSGTLSTDTQYF	TGTGCCAGCAGCTCAGGGACTCTAAGCACAGATACGCAGTATTTT
TRBV6-5	NA	NA	TRBJ2-7	CASSYGESPYEQYF	TGTGCCAGCAGTTACGGGGAGTCTCCCTACGAGCAGTACTTC
TRBV6-1	NA	NA	TRBJ2-7	CASSEAGISYEQYF	TGTGCCAGCAGTGAAGCGGGTATCTCCTACGAGCAGTACTTC
TRBV6-5	once	TRBD1	TRBJ2-1	CASSYSSGQVGNEQFF	TGTGCCAGCAGTTACTCGAGCGGACAGGTTGGCAATGAGCAGTTCTTC
TRBV6-1	NA	NA	TRBJ2-7	CASSEEWHPSYEQYF	TGTGCCAGCAGTGAAGAGTGGCACCCTTCCTACGAGCAGTACTTC
TRBV6-5	NA	TRBD2	TRBJ2-2	CASSYSRLAGVGELFF	TGTGCCAGCAGTTACTCGAGACTAGCGGGAGTCGGGGAGCTGTTTTTT
TRBV5-1	NA	TRBD2	TRBJ2-7	CASRLAAYEQYF	TGCGCCAGCAGACTAGCGGCCTACGAGCAGTACTTC
TRBV7-9	NA	NA	TRBJ2-5	CASRVKRAGDQETQYF	TGTGCCAGCAGAGTAAAAAGGGCAGGGGACCAAGAGACCCAGTACTTC
TRBV10-3	NA	NA	TRBJ1-1	CAISVRPVSTEAFF	TGTGCCATCAGTGTCAGGCCTGTGAGCACTGAAGCTTTCTTT
TRBV5-6	NA	TRBD2	TRBJ2-7	CASTWTSGIRDEQYF	TGTGCCAGCACCTGGACTAGCGGGATCCGCGACGAGCAGTACTTC
TRBV19	NA	TRBD1	TRBJ2-7	CASSITGGEQYF	TGTGCCAGTAGTATCACAGGGGGCGAGCAGTACTTC
TRBV9	NA	TRBD2	TRBJ2-2	CASSVPIMGSGREAGELFF	TGTGCCAGCAGCGTACCCATTATGGGGAGCGGGAGAGAGGCCGGGGAGCTGTTTTTT
TRBV28	NA	TRBD1	TRBJ1-1	CASSDEDRGLTEAFF	TGTGCCAGCAGTGATGAAGACAGGGGGCTCACTGAAGCTTTCTTT
TRBV9	NA	TRBD2	TRBJ2-2	CASSVGVAGVFGELFF	TGTGCCAGCAGCGTAGGGGTAGCGGGAGTTTTCGGGGAGCTGTTTTTT
TRBV7-8	NA	NA	TRBJ2-7	CASSLDLGTTYEQYF	TGTGCCAGCAGCTTAGACTTGGGCACAACCTACGAGCAGTACTTC
TRBV15	NA	NA	TRBJ2-3	CATSVRWADTQYF	TGTGCCACCAGCGTGAGGTGGGCAGATACGCAGTATTTT
TRBV7-9	NA	NA	TRBJ2-7	CASSPSAGLGEQYF	TGTGCCAGCAGCCCGTCCGCAGGGCTGGGGGAGCAGTACTTC
TRBV19	NA	TRBD2	TRBJ2-7	CASSPGVAGGYEQYF	TGTGCCAGTAGTCCCGGGGTAGCGGGAGGCTACGAGCAGTACTTC
TRBV4-3	NA	TRBD2	TRBJ2-7	CASSQGSGRAEEQYF	TGCGCCAGCAGCCAAGGTAGCGGGAGAGCGGAGGAGCAGTACTTC
TRBV19	NA	TRBD1	TRBJ2-1	CASSIGYRGNYNEQFF	TGTGCCAGTAGTATAGGGTACAGGGGCAACTACAATGAGCAGTTCTTC
TRBV7-6	NA	TRBD1	TRBJ1-6	CASSPGDRGQNSPLHF	TGTGCCAGCAGCCCAGGGGACAGGGGGCAGAATTCACCCCTCCACTTT
TRBV13	NA	NA	TRBJ2-7	CASSLPYSYEQYF	TGTGCCAGCAGCCTCCCGTATTCCTACGAGCAGTACTTC
TRBV10-3	NA	TRBD1	TRBJ2-7	CAISEPPSNRGTYEQYF	TGTGCCATCAGTGAGCCGCCGAGCAACAGGGGTACCTACGAGCAGTACTTC
TRBV5-6	NA	TRBD2	TRBJ2-3	CASSLGLRETDTQYF	TGTGCCAGCAGCTTGGGGTTGCGGGAGACAGATACGCAGTATTTT
TRBV6-5	NA	NA	TRBJ1-1	CASSYPEGEAFF	TGTGCCAGCAGTTACCCCGAGGGTGAAGCTTTCTTT
TRBV4-1	NA	TRBD1	TRBJ2-7	CASSPDRGGEQYF	TGCGCCAGCAGCCCGGACAGGGGAGGCGAGCAGTACTTC
TRBV28	NA	NA	TRBJ1-5	CASSPTAYSNQPQHF	TGTGCCAGCAGTCCCACGGCTTATAGCAATCAGCCCCAGCATTTT
TRBV7-9	NA	NA	TRBJ1-1	CASSWSNTEAFF	TGTGCCAGCAGCTGGTCTAACACTGAAGCTTTCTTT
TRBV28	NA	NA	TRBJ2-1	CASSLGRTVF	TGTGCCAGCAGTCTCGGACGAACAGTCTTC
TRBV6-5	once	NA	TRBJ1-1	CASSYSPSMNTEAFF	TGTGCCAGCAGTTACTCGCCATCGATGAACACTGAAGCTTTCTTT
TRBV7-9	NA	TRBD2	TRBJ2-7	CATLPGEGGRSGYEQYF	TGTGCCACTCTGCCTGGGGAGGGCGGGAGGAGTGGCTACGAGCAGTACTTC
TRBV7-2	NA	NA	TRBJ1-1	CASSSAGGWDTEAFF	TGTGCCAGCAGCTCAGCGGGGGGGTGGGACACTGAAGCTTTCTTT
TRBV9	NA	TRBD1	TRBJ2-7	CASSPGQGGAYEQYF	TGTGCCAGCAGCCCTGGACAGGGGGGAGCCTACGAGCAGTACTTC
TRBV29-1	few	TRBD2	TRBJ2-7	CSVEGPSGNYYEQYF	TGCAGCGTTGAAGGACCTAGCGGGAATTACTACGAGCAGTACTTC
TRBV27	NA	TRBD2	TRBJ2-1	CASSPGTSGSNEQFF	TGTGCCAGCAGTCCCGGGACTAGCGGGAGCAATGAGCAGTTCTTC
TRBV7-6	NA	TRBD2	TRBJ2-5	CASSTPAGGETQYF	TGTGCCAGCAGCACCCCCGCGGGGGGGGAGACCCAGTACTTC
TRBV7-6	NA	NA	TRBJ2-1	CASSTGEGQFF	TGTGCCAGCAGCACGGGAGAGGGGCAGTTCTTC
TRBV11-3	NA	NA	TRBJ2-3	CASSPEGRTQYF	TGTGCCAGCAGCCCGGAGGGTCGTACGCAGTATTTT
TRBV19	NA	TRBD1	TRBJ2-3	CASSSRTGGETDTQYF	TGTGCCAGTAGCTCACGGACAGGGGGCGAGACAGATACGCAGTATTTT
TRBV5-6	NA	NA	TRBJ2-2	CASSFPRAAGELFF	TGTGCCAGCAGCTTCCCGCGGGCTGCCGGGGAGCTGTTTTTT
TRBV9	once	TRBD2	TRBJ2-2	CASSDHSGSVDTGELFF	TGTGCCAGCAGCGACCATAGCGGGAGTGTTGACACCGGGGAGCTGTTTTTT
TRBV7-6	NA	NA	TRBJ2-3	CASSSGLGSDTQYF	TGTGCCAGCAGCTCAGGACTCGGATCGGATACGCAGTATTTT
TRBV6-1	NA	NA	TRBJ2-1	CASSKRGSNEQFF	TGTGCCAGCAGTAAAAGGGGTAGCAATGAGCAGTTCTTC
TRBV5-6	many	TRBD2	TRBJ2-2	CASSIWEGYTGELFF	TGTGCCAGCAGCATATGGGAGGGGTACACCGGGGAGCTGTTTTTT
TRBV5-4	NA	TRBD2	TRBJ2-2	CASSAIPGLAGRWNTGELFF	TGTGCCAGCAGCGCCATCCCGGGACTAGCGGGGAGGTGGAACACCGGGGAGCTGTTTTTT
TRBV28	NA	NA	TRBJ2-1	CASNSLDAVRNEQFF	TGTGCCAGCAACTCCCTAGATGCGGTTCGCAATGAGCAGTTCTTC
TRBV2	NA	NA	TRBJ1-5	CASSEAQTSQPQHF	TGTGCCAGCAGTGAAGCCCAGACAAGTCAGCCCCAGCATTTT
TRBV6-1	NA	TRBD2	TRBJ2-7	CASSALAGGLSYEQYF	TGTGCCAGCAGTGCCCTAGCGGGAGGACTATCCTACGAGCAGTACTTC
TRBV27	once	NA	TRBJ2-1	CASSLTGSLYNEQFF	TGTGCCAGCAGTTTAACAGGGTCATTGTACAATGAGCAGTTCTTC
TRBV6-8	NA	TRBD2	TRBJ2-7	CASSFPGLRLAGEQYF	TGTGCCAGCAGTTTCCCAGGGTTAAGACTAGCGGGCGAGCAGTACTTC